Shown below are 20 T cell receptor beta chains from a single sample sequenced in a study of T cell repertoires in cytomegalovirus infection. TCRdb re-derived calls from the reads in MiXCR, one entry per CDR3 protein. The sample consists of around 530,000 distinct CDR3 sequences, 26% of them appearing once. Sequencing was carried out using PBMCs. These receptors were collected from a human donor in good health (CMV status not recorded). Some clones in this sample may be carry-over from other donors' samples.

This clonotype was counted a few times. V gene TRBV12-3 or TRBV12-4 combines with J gene TRBJ2-5; 10 nucleotides line up with TRBD1. The CDR3 runs 14 residues. J was trimmed by 3 bases and V by 6 bases; bases with no gene match: 4. DNA for the CDR3: TGTGCCAGCAGGCTCGGGACAGGGGAAGAGACCCAGTACTTC. Its protein is CASRLGTGEETQYF.

The chain recombines TRBV30 with TRBJ2-1, with D hard to call. Germline V gene data show CDR1 as GTSNPN and CDR2 as SVGIG (reference sequence). The CDR3 has 14 amino acids. V was trimmed by 0 bases and J by 2 bases, leaving 8 bases between them. The CDR3 sequence is CAWSVTGPYNEQFF. CDR3 nucleotides: TGTGCCTGGAGTGTGACGGGCCCCTACAATGAGCAGTTCTTC.

DNA for the CDR3: TGTGCTAGTGGTGGGGACAGGGGTCATGGTGAGCAGTTCTTC. It yields the protein CASGGDRGHGEQFF. The chain recombines TRBV12-5 with TRBJ2-1; 10 nucleotides match TRBD1. V trimming: 5 bases; J trimming: 9 bases; junction bases outside the gene matches: 7. Germline V gene lookup returns CDR1 LGHNT and CDR2 FRNRAP. This CDR3 is built from 14 residues.

This clonotype was observed a handful of times. CDR3 in DNA: TGTGCCAGTAGTACAGGGGGCGCCTCCAATGAGCAGTTCTTC. It is translated as CASSTGGASNEQFF. The V call is TRBV19, the J call TRBJ2-1; 8 bases align to TRBD1. The CDR3 consists of 14 residues. The germline gives CDR1 LNHDA, CDR2 SQIVND (reference sequence). The junction had 5 bases not matched to a gene; V was cut back by 4 bases and J by 6 bases.

The chain is built from TRBV10-3 and TRBJ1-2; tentatively, D is TRBD1 (5 bases). The CDR3 has 14 residues. Germline CDR1 and CDR2: ENHRY and SYGVKD. With 6 bases removed from V and 0 bases from J, the gap between germline ends came to 11 bases. This CDR3 reads CAIRDSRTNYGYTF. As DNA, the CDR3 is TGTGCCATCAGAGACAGCCGAACTAACTATGGCTACACCTTC.

The V and J genes are TRBV28 and TRBJ1-4; D gene unclear. Trimming shortened V by 4 bases and J by 7 bases, and 7 bases separated the two germline ends. Looked up from germline, CDR1 is MDHEN and CDR2 is SYDVKM. CDR3 size: 12 residues. The CDR3 here is CASSSGVEKLFF. The CDR3 coding sequence is TGTGCCAGCAGTTCCGGGGTTGAAAAACTGTTTTTT.

This clonotype showed up just a few times. The chain is built from TRBV3-1 and TRBJ2-1, with D possibly being TRBD2 (5 bases). Germline CDR1 LGHDT, CDR2 YNNKEL (reference sequence). This CDR3 region has 16 residues. V was shortened by 7 bases and J by 4 bases, with 20 bases between the two germline ends. The CDR3 nucleotides read TGTGCCAGCACCCGAGGCGCAAGCGGAGAGTACAATGAGCAGTTCTTC. Its translation: CASTRGASGEYNEQFF.

The chain links TRBV19 to TRBJ2-1, with 12 bases lining up with TRBD2. Germline CDR1 LNHDA, CDR2 SQIVND (reference sequence). This CDR3 region has 16 residues. The V segment lost 7 bases and the J segment 6 bases; nucleotides outside the gene matches: 10. The CDR3 loop is CASTPGTSGRSNEQFF. The CDR3 DNA follows: TGTGCCAGTACCCCCGGAACTAGCGGGAGGTCCAATGAGCAGTTCTTC. Complete variable domain (other parts from reference TRBV19 and TRBJ2-1): DGGITQSPKYLFRKEGQNVTLSCEQNLNHDAMYWYRQDPGQGLRLIYYSQIVNDFQKGDIAEGYSVSREKKESFPLTVTSAQKNPTAFYLCASTPGTSGRSNEQFFGPGTRLTVL.

This clonotype was picked up many times. The chain couples TRBV7-8 to TRBJ1-1; 10 nucleotides align to TRBD1. V shed 6 bases and J 5 bases; nucleotides not matched to a gene: 15. Germline V gives CDR1 SGHVS, CDR2 FQNEAQ. This CDR3 has 17 amino acids. The CDR3 reads CASRRDRGLVLGTEAFF. CDR3 DNA: TGTGCCAGCAGACGCGACAGGGGGCTAGTTCTTGGGACTGAAGCTTTCTTT.

This clonotype turned up a few times. The chain recombines TRBV6-6 with TRBJ1-6; 7 positions agree with TRBD1. The CDR3 covers 17 residues. Germline V gene lookup returns CDR1 MNHNY and CDR2 SVGAGI (reference sequence). The J segment lost 0 bases and the V segment lost 2 bases, leaving 4 bases of the junction unmatched. CDR3 residues: CASSYPAGGSYNSPLHF. Written as DNA, the CDR3 is TGTGCCAGCAGTTACCCCGCAGGGGGCTCCTATAATTCACCCCTCCACTTT.

This clonotype showed up many times. The genes are TRBV7-2 and TRBJ2-1; the match to TRBD2 covers 12 bases. Germline assignment: CDR1 SGHTA and CDR2 FQGNSA. J gave up 3 bases and V 5 bases, and 5 bases lay outside the gene matches. The CDR3 runs 16 residues. The CDR3 protein is CASSPRLAGDYNEQFF. CDR3 in DNA: TGTGCCAGCAGCCCCCGACTAGCGGGAGACTACAATGAGCAGTTCTTC.

This chain connects TRBV13 to TRBJ2-7; 9 nucleotides match TRBD1. This CDR3 contains 16 residues. V dropped 5 bases and J dropped 4; count of bases not matched to a gene: 12. CDR1 PRHDT and CDR2 FYEKMQ come from the germline V gene (reference sequence). This CDR3 is CASSGPGQGGNYEQYV. Written as DNA, the CDR3 is TGTGCCAGCAGCGGTCCGGGACAGGGCGGAAATTACGAGCAGTACGTC.

J is TRBJ1-4 and V is TRBV4-1; 11 bases are shared with TRBD1. The CDR3 spans 14 residues. CDR1 is MGHRA and CDR2 is YSYEKL in the germline V gene. Losses at the gene ends were 4 bases for V and 8 bases for J; bases not matched to a gene: 3. The CDR3 DNA follows: TGCGCCAGCAGCCCGGGGACAGGGGGGGAAAAACTGTTTTTT. Translation gives CASSPGTGGEKLFF.

CDR3 DNA sequence: TGCAGTGCTAGGTCCGGGTCACTAGCCAAAAACATTCAGTACTTC. Protein product: CSARSGSLAKNIQYF. The rearrangement joins TRBV20-1 to TRBJ2-4; no clear D. Germline CDR1 and CDR2: DFQATT and SNEGSKA (reference sequence). CDR3 length: 15 residues. V was clipped by 3 bases and J by 0 bases, with 12 bases between them.

The gene calls are TRBV29-1 and TRBJ2-7, with TRBD1 matching 10 bases. This CDR3 comprises 15 residues. The germline V gene has CDR1 SQVTM and CDR2 ANQGSEA. V trimming: 2 bases; J trimming: 5 bases; junction bases outside the gene matches: 9. This CDR3 reads CSVERWGDRGNEQYF. The CDR3, as DNA: TGCAGCGTTGAAAGATGGGGGGACAGGGGAAACGAGCAGTACTTC.

This chain connects TRBV20-1 to TRBJ2-3; TRBD2 matches 9 bases. V trimming: 1 base; J trimming: 0 bases; junction bases outside the gene matches: 8. CDR1 and CDR2 (germline): DFQATT, SNEGSKA (reference sequence). The CDR3 consists of 17 residues. This CDR3 reads CSARGAGGETSTDTQYF. The CDR3 coding sequence is TGCAGTGCTAGAGGGGCGGGAGGGGAAACTAGCACAGATACGCAGTATTTT.

This clonotype showed up just a few times. The CDR3 sequence: CASSDSRRGPQPQHF. The CDR3 DNA reads as TGTGCCAGCAGTGACTCGAGGCGGGGGCCTCAGCCCCAGCATTTT. This chain joins TRBV12-3 or TRBV12-4 and TRBJ1-5; weak D call: TRBD1 (6 bases). With 5 bases removed from V and 6 bases from J, the gap between germline ends came to 17 bases. The CDR3 is 15 residues long.

The table lists this clonotype with many counts. The V gene is TRBV7-2, the J gene TRBJ2-1; 9 nucleotides match TRBD2. This CDR3 comprises 17 residues. Per germline, CDR1 SGHTA and CDR2 FQGNSA. With 5 bases clipped from V and 8 bases from J, the junction kept 16 bases outside the gene matches. The CDR3 sequence is CASSQAGFLAGPHEQFF. Written as DNA, the CDR3 is TGTGCCAGCAGCCAAGCGGGGTTTCTAGCGGGACCCCATGAGCAGTTCTTC.

This clonotype has ten or more counts. The rearrangement links TRBV7-2 to TRBJ1-5; perhaps TRBD1 as D (6 bases). Germline lookup yields CDR1 SGHTA and CDR2 FQGNSA. V was shortened by 6 bases and J by 5 bases, with 14 bases between the two germline ends. The CDR3 runs to 14 residues. The CDR3 DNA reads TGTGCCAGCAGTCTGGACAGTTCACATCAGCCCCAGCATTTT. Amino acids: CASSLDSSHQPQHF.

This clonotype has more than one count but fewer than ten. The chain has TRBV20-1 and TRBJ2-3; possibly TRBD2 for D (5 bases). The CDR3 covers 15 residues. Germline V gene lookup returns CDR1 DFQATT and CDR2 SNEGSKA (reference sequence). Trimming stripped 3 bases from V and 0 bases from J, with 13 bases between. The CDR3 sequence: CSASSRESSTDTQYF. The CDR3 DNA is TGCAGTGCTAGTTCCCGGGAATCTAGCACAGATACGCAGTATTTT.